The count of the clone carrying this TCR beta chain is one. Germline CDR1 reads LGHNT; CDR2 reads FRNRAP. V was trimmed by 4 bases and J by 1 base, leaving 26 bases between them. This CDR3 spans 20 amino acids. The sample comes from a study of blood T cell repertoires in COVID-19. TCRdb's copy holds only in-frame clones and misses some; the assay was immunoSEQ multiplex PCR. This table has fewer than 500,000 clones, roughly 88% appearing once. Cohort allocation depended upon clinical history that participants reported. The chain joins TRBV12-5 to TRBJ2-1; tentatively, D is TRBD2 (7 bases). The sequence was collected from a woman in her 30s with acute COVID-19. The material sequenced was PBMCs or T cells enriched from blood (not recorded which). CDR3 sequence: CASGSPTHRQVAGSYNEQFF. CDR3 DNA: TGTGCTAGTGGTTCCCCCACCCACCGACAGGTAGCGGGTTCCTACAATGAGCAGTTCTTC.